A single sample gave rise to the 24 T cell receptor beta chains below, sequenced in a study of blood T cell repertoires in COVID-19. Produced via immunoSEQ multiplex PCR; TCRdb's table is partial and in-frame only. The profile shows 150,000 to 200,000 clones, roughly 76% of them singletons. Sequencing was carried out using peripheral blood. Receptors originate from a woman aged 40 to 49 with COVID-19, enrolled during active disease.

V is TRBV4-1 and J is TRBJ1-3, with 7 positions matching TRBD1. V was pared by 0 bases and J by 2 bases, with 1 base of the junction left unmatched. CDR1 is MGHRA and CDR2 is YSYEKL in the germline V gene. The CDR3 has 15 residues. CDR3 sequence reads: CASSQDRGTGNTIYF. The CDR3 DNA is TGCGCCAGCAGCCAAGACAGGGGGACTGGAAACACCATATATTTT.

J is TRBJ1-1 and V is TRBV3-1 (or the pseudogene TRBV3-2); D might be TRBD1 (6 bases). The CDR3 consists of 15 residues. Trimming pared 3 bases from V and 3 bases from J, leaving 14 bases between. From germline, CDR1 is LGHDT and CDR2 YNNKEL (reference sequence). CDR3 residues: CASSQGRGMDTEAFF. DNA for the CDR3: TGTGCCAGCAGCCAGGGAAGGGGGATGGACACTGAAGCTTTCTTT.

V and J are TRBV28 and TRBJ2-7, with TRBD2 identical over 11 bases. This CDR3 is 15 amino acids long. Germline loops: CDR1 MDHEN, CDR2 SYDVKM. Losses at the gene ends were 3 bases for V and 9 bases for J; bases not matched to a gene: 10. The CDR3 protein is CASSFSGREGRGQYF. The CDR3 DNA sequence: TGTGCCAGCAGTTTTAGCGGGAGGGAAGGAAGAGGGCAGTACTTC.

The gene calls are TRBV7-9 and TRBJ1-4; TRBD1 matches 12 bases. The CDR3 sequence is 18 residues long. Unmatched junction bases numbered 16, after V lost 7 bases and J lost 7 bases. Germline-derived CDR1 and CDR2 are SEHNR and FQNEAQ (reference sequence). The CDR3 nucleotides read TGTGCCAGCACCACCCCCGGGACAGGGGGCAGTGGTAGTGAAAAACTGTTTTTT. It is translated as CASTTPGTGGSGSEKLFF.

The V call is TRBV13, the J call TRBJ2-5, with TRBD1 matching over 7 bases. The CDR3 loop spans 15 amino acids. Trimming removed 4 bases from V and 7 bases from J; junction bases left unmatched: 12. The germline gives CDR1 PRHDT, CDR2 FYEKMQ (reference sequence). Here the CDR3 DNA reads TGTGCCAGCAGCTACAACAGGGGACCGGTAGGGACCCAGTACTTC. This sequence encodes CASSYNRGPVGTQYF.

This chain uses TRBV5-1 with TRBJ2-1; the match to TRBD1 covers 9 bases. CDR1 is SGHRS and CDR2 is YFSETQ in the germline V gene. CDR3 size: 15 residues. Unmatched junction bases numbered 7, after V lost 0 bases and J lost 9 bases. The CDR3 region has the DNA TGCGCCAGCAGCTTGGCGGGACAGGGAGGCTCTGAGCAGTTCTTC. It encodes CASSLAGQGGSEQFF.

The rearrangement joins TRBV25-1 to TRBJ1-5; 9 bases are shared with TRBD1. The ends lost 6 bases at V and 1 base at J; junction bases unmatched: 10. Looked up from germline, CDR1 is MGHDK and CDR2 is SYGVNS. CDR3 size: 17 residues. The CDR3 region has the DNA TGTGCCAGCAGCCGGACAGGGGTCCGGGTCAGCAATCAGCCCCAGCATTTT. This codes for CASSRTGVRVSNQPQHF.

The chain is built from TRBV7-2 and TRBJ1-6, with 9 bases lining up with TRBD1. The CDR3 has 14 residues. V lost 4 bases to trimming and J lost 12 bases; unmatched junction nucleotides: 7. Germline lookup yields CDR1 SGHTA and CDR2 FQGNSA. The CDR3: CASSSDRGGIPLHF. The CDR3 bases are TGTGCCAGCAGCTCGGACAGGGGAGGGATACCCCTCCACTTT.

CDR3 amino acids: CASSPHAGDSNQPQHF. CDR3 nucleotide sequence: TGTGCCAGCTCACCACACGCGGGGGATAGCAATCAGCCCCAGCATTTT. The chain employs TRBV18 and TRBJ1-5; D is possibly TRBD1 (5 bases). The germline gives CDR1 KGHSH, CDR2 LQKENI. The V and J ends lost 1 base and 0 bases respectively, with 10 bases between them. The CDR3 sequence is 16 residues long. The full variable domain, its missing parts supplied by reference TRBV18 and TRBJ1-5, is NAGVMQNPRHLVRRRGQEARLRCSPMKGHSHVYWYRQLPEEGLKFMVYLQKENIIDESGMPKERFSAEFPKEGPSILRIQQVVRGDSAAYFCASSPHAGDSNQPQHFGDGTRLSIL.

The rearrangement joins TRBV7-3 to TRBJ2-1; 8 nucleotides match TRBD2. Germline-derived CDR1 and CDR2 are SGHTA and FQGTGA. J was trimmed by 12 bases and V by 5 bases; bases with no gene match: 9. CDR3 length: 13 amino acids. CDR3 sequence (DNA): TGTGCCAGCAGCCCACGAGCGGGAGAGGGGCAGTTCTTC. It codes for CASSPRAGEGQFF.

The CDR3 DNA follows: TGTGCCAGCGGTCTAGCGGGAGGGCAGAATGAGCAGTTCTTC. This sequence encodes CASGLAGGQNEQFF. This chain uses TRBV27 with TRBJ2-1; 12 bases align to TRBD2. The V segment lost 8 bases and the J segment 7 bases; nucleotides outside the gene matches: 6. Per the germline V gene, CDR1 is MNHEY and CDR2 is SMNVEV (reference sequence). The CDR3 runs to 14 residues.

The chain is built from TRBV5-1 and TRBJ2-3; D gene uncertain. Germline CDR1 and CDR2: SGHRS and YFSETQ. V was cut by 4 bases and J by 1 base, with 13 bases left in between. The CDR3 contains 15 residues. The CDR3 DNA reads as TGCGCCAGCAGCCTTTTCGGGTTTGGCACAGATACGCAGTATTTT. Its translation: CASSLFGFGTDTQYF. Supplemented by reference TRBV5-1 and TRBJ2-3, the full variable domain reads KAGVTQTPRYLIKTRGQQVTLSCSPISGHRSVSWYQQTPGQGLQFLFEYFSETQRNKGNFPGRFSGRQFSNSRSEMNVSTLELGDSALYLCASSLFGFGTDTQYFGPGTRLTVL.

This clone appeared a few times. This chain uses TRBV28 with TRBJ1-6; possibly TRBD1 for D (6 bases). The CDR3 spans 15 residues. Germline V CDR1 and CDR2: MDHEN, SYDVKM. Deletions cut 5 bases from V and 13 bases from J, with 21 bases between. The CDR3 coding sequence is TGTGCCAGCAGTCTAGCGGGAGGGGGAGTTCGTCCCCTCCACTTT. Amino acids: CASSLAGGGVRPLHF.

The V gene is TRBV18, the J gene TRBJ1-1, with D unclear. Trimming removed 2 bases from V and 5 bases from J, with 9 bases in between. From germline, CDR1 is KGHSH and CDR2 LQKENI. The CDR3 runs 13 residues. The CDR3, as DNA: TGTGCCAGCTCACCAAGCGGGCTGACTGAAGCTTTCTTT. Protein product: CASSPSGLTEAFF.

The chain combines TRBV27 with TRBJ2-7, with TRBD2 matching 8 bases. Germline loops: CDR1 MNHEY, CDR2 SMNVEV (reference sequence). The V gene end was trimmed by 5 bases and the J gene end by 5 bases; junction bases not matched to a gene: 26. The CDR3 runs 20 residues. CDR3 in DNA: TGTGCCAGCAGTCTCCCCCGACAGGCTTCTCTAGCGGGCGGTGGCCACGAGCAGTACTTC. It specifies CASSLPRQASLAGGGHEQYF.

This chain links TRBV3-1 (or the pseudogene TRBV3-2) with TRBJ2-3, with D possibly being TRBD2 (6 bases). The CDR3 runs 12 residues. Germline-derived CDR1 and CDR2 are LGHDT and YNNKEL (reference sequence). With 4 bases removed from V and 9 bases from J, the gap between germline ends came to 11 bases. The CDR3 DNA reads TGTGCCAGCAGCCCGTTTGGGGGGACGCAGTATTTT. It is translated as CASSPFGGTQYF.

The gene calls are TRBV6-5 and TRBJ1-1; TRBD1 matches 8 bases. The length of the CDR3 is 11 residues. Germline CDR1 MNHEY, CDR2 SVGAGI. The trim removed 5 bases at V and 13 bases at J, leaving 6 bases unmatched. The CDR3 loop reads CASSLGTGFFF. Here the CDR3 DNA reads TGTGCCAGCAGTCTAGGGACAGGTTTTTTCTTT.

The chain combines TRBV12-3 or TRBV12-4 with TRBJ2-1; 8 bases align to TRBD1. This CDR3 has 12 residues. Trimming took 6 bases from V and 7 from J; bases not matched to a gene: 2. CDR3 protein: CASSRTGNEQFF. CDR3 nucleotides: TGTGCCAGCAGCAGGACAGGGAATGAGCAGTTCTTC.

This clone showed up just once. The chain has TRBV28 and TRBJ1-5; maybe TRBD1 (6 bases). V lost 3 bases to trimming and J lost 3 bases, with 9 bases between them. The length of the CDR3 is 14 residues. Per the germline V gene, CDR1 is MDHEN and CDR2 is SYDVKM. The CDR3 DNA follows: TGTGCCAGCAGTTTTTACAGGGTCAATCAGCCCCAGCATTTT. Its translation is CASSFYRVNQPQHF.

V usage is TRBV18 and J usage is TRBJ1-2; D possibly corresponds to TRBD1 (6 bases). The CDR3 loop spans 14 amino acids. From germline, CDR1 is KGHSH and CDR2 LQKENI. V was trimmed by 5 bases and J by 2 bases, leaving 12 bases between them. The CDR3 protein is CASSARQANYGYTF. CDR3 sequence (DNA): TGTGCCAGCTCAGCCAGACAGGCAAACTATGGCTACACCTTC.

CDR3 amino acids: CASRLQGNTEAFF. As DNA, the CDR3 is TGTGCCAGCAGGCTACAGGGGAACACTGAAGCTTTCTTT. The gene calls are TRBV7-3 and TRBJ1-1; tentatively, D is TRBD1 (6 bases). Trimming removed 6 bases from V and 1 base from J, with 9 bases in between. The CDR3 totals 13 residues. Germline CDR1 is SGHTA and CDR2 is FQGTGA. Complete variable domain (other parts from reference TRBV7-3 and TRBJ1-1): GAGVSQTPSNKVTEKGKYVELRCDPISGHTALYWYRQSLGQGPEFLIYFQGTGAADDSGLPNDRFFAVRPEGSVSTLKIQRTERGDSAVYLCASRLQGNTEAFFGQGTRLTVV.

This clone appeared a single time. Written as DNA, the CDR3 is TGTGCCAGCAGTTTATCGGGACAGGGGACGCACGAGCAGTACTTC. It codes for CASSLSGQGTHEQYF. V is TRBV27 and J is TRBJ2-7, with 10 bases lining up with TRBD1. Germline V lookup: CDR1 MNHEY, CDR2 SMNVEV (reference sequence). The CDR3 has 15 amino acids. Unmatched junction bases numbered 4, after V lost 0 bases and J lost 5 bases.

This rearrangement joins TRBV5-6 to TRBJ1-3; 12 bases align to TRBD1. The CDR3 length is 17 residues. Unmatched junction bases numbered 3, after V lost 2 bases and J lost 0 bases. CDR1 is SGHDT, CDR2 YYEEEE, per germline. The CDR3 sequence is CASSLGTGGYSGNTIYF. In nucleotides, the CDR3 is TGTGCCAGCAGCTTAGGGACAGGGGGCTACTCTGGAAACACCATATATTTT.

The chain links TRBV29-1 to TRBJ2-7; D call uncertain. The CDR3 runs 12 residues. The V gene lost 5 bases and the J gene lost 0 bases, with 8 bases spanning the gap. From germline, CDR1 is SQVTM and CDR2 ANQGSEA. The CDR3 here is CSVSLSSYEQYF. The CDR3 nucleotides are TGCAGCGTTTCGCTCAGCTCCTACGAGCAGTACTTC.